The 17 T cell receptor beta chains presented below share a single source sample, sequenced in a study of T cell repertoires in cytomegalovirus infection. No antigens are known for them. TCRdb recomputed calls from the reads with MiXCR, one row per CDR3 protein. The table records some 800,000 distinct CDR3 sequences, about 33% of them present only once. The sample here was cultured CD8+ T cells from PBMCs, taken from culture after CMV antigen stimulation. Receptors were obtained from a human donor in good health (CMV status not recorded). Some clones in this sample may be carry-over from other donors' samples.

This clonotype was counted only a few times. V usage is TRBV12-3 or TRBV12-4 and J usage is TRBJ1-1, with a weak D call TRBD1 (5 bases). This CDR3 has 14 residues. V dropped 5 bases and J dropped 4 bases, with 14 bases sitting between them. DNA of the CDR3: TGTGCCAGCAGTCGGGGACTGAGGCTCACTGAAGCTTTCTTT. This encodes CASSRGLRLTEAFF.

Only a few counts were recorded for this clonotype. This rearrangement joins TRBV7-3 to TRBJ1-4; D is unresolved. Germline values: CDR1 SGHTA, CDR2 FQGTGA. The ends were cut back, 0 bases at V and 12 bases at J, with 11 bases in the middle. CDR3 length equals 13 residues. The CDR3 sequence: CASSLTVGQELFF. In DNA, the CDR3 is TGTGCCAGCAGCTTAACTGTCGGCCAGGAACTGTTTTTT.

This clonotype has only a few counts. This sequence joins TRBV4-3 and TRBJ2-1; 9 bases line up with TRBD1. V was clipped by 3 bases and J by 4 bases; unmatched bases: 4. Per germline, CDR1 LGHNA and CDR2 YSLEER. CDR3 size: 15 residues. DNA for the CDR3: TGCGCCAGCAGCCACCTAGGGACAGGGTACAATGAGCAGTTCTTC. Protein sequence: CASSHLGTGYNEQFF.

The table lists this clonotype with a few counts. CDR3 coding DNA: TGCGCCAGCAGCCAGGGACCCTTCACCGGGGAGCTGTTTTTT. Its translation is CASSQGPFTGELFF. The chain uses TRBV4-3 and TRBJ2-2, with D tentatively TRBD1 or TRBD2 (5 bases each). Trimming removed 3 bases from V and 4 bases from J, with 9 bases in between. This CDR3 spans 14 amino acids. Germline V CDR1 and CDR2: LGHNA, YSLEER.

This clonotype appeared many times. The genes are TRBV6-5 and TRBJ2-1, with D perhaps assigned TRBD1 or TRBD2 (5 bases each). Trimming removed 0 bases at V and 2 bases at J, with 11 bases between. The CDR3 totals 16 residues. Germline CDR1 reads MNHEY; CDR2 reads SVGAGI. CDR3 loop: CASSYSMLGAYNEQFF. CDR3 sequence (DNA): TGTGCCAGCAGTTACTCGATGTTGGGGGCCTACAATGAGCAGTTCTTC.

DNA for the CDR3: TGTGCCAGCAGTTTGATAGCGGGGGGAGTTACAGATACGCAGTATTTT. Its translation: CASSLIAGGVTDTQYF. The rearrangement joins TRBV7-2 to TRBJ2-3; TRBD2 matches 10 bases. The germline CDR1 and CDR2 sequences are SGHTA and FQGNSA. V shed 6 bases and J 3 bases; nucleotides not matched to a gene: 9. The CDR3 has 16 amino acids.

This clonotype is a singleton in its sample. This chain joins TRBV28 and TRBJ1-2, with 7 bases aligning to TRBD1. In germline, CDR1 is MDHEN, CDR2 SYDVKM. The CDR3 covers 14 residues. V lost 2 bases to trimming and J lost 5 bases; unmatched junction nucleotides: 5. The CDR3 sequence: CASSLDQGGYGYTF. CDR3 coding DNA: TGTGCCAGCAGTTTAGATCAGGGGGGATATGGCTACACCTTC.

In its sample, this clonotype was seen a few times. The J gene is TRBJ1-1, the V gene TRBV27; TRBD1 agrees at 9 bases. Germline CDR1 and CDR2: MNHEY and SMNVEV (reference sequence). The CDR3 is 16 amino acids. J gave up 5 bases and V 4 bases, and 11 bases lay outside the gene matches. The CDR3 loop reads CASSYRTGASGTEAFF. CDR3 nucleotide sequence: TGTGCCAGCAGTTACCGGACAGGGGCGAGCGGGACTGAAGCTTTCTTT.

The chain links TRBV20-1 to TRBJ2-5; D is unclear. This CDR3 has 11 amino acids. Per the germline V gene, CDR1 is DFQATT and CDR2 is SNEGSKA (reference sequence). V lost 4 bases and J 5 bases, leaving 8 bases between the germline ends. This chain's CDR3 is CSANPRETQYF. For the CDR3, the DNA is TGCAGTGCTAATCCCCGCGAGACCCAGTACTTC.

At least ten counts were recorded for this clonotype. The chain carries TRBV18 and TRBJ2-7, with D possibly being TRBD1 (5 bases). The CDR3 has 16 amino acids. Germline CDR1 reads KGHSH; CDR2 reads LQKENI. Trimming cost V 6 bases and J 0 bases, with 18 bases left between them. The CDR3: CASSPLGQGLSYEQYV. The CDR3 coding sequence is TGTGCCAGCTCTCCTTTAGGCCAGGGCCTCTCCTACGAGCAGTACGTC.

This clonotype was picked up a small number of times. The rearrangement links TRBV5-5 to TRBJ2-3; 9 positions match TRBD2. The junction had 12 bases not matched to a gene; V was cut back by 1 base and J by 3 bases. The CDR3 spans 18 residues. Per the germline V gene, CDR1 is SGHKS and CDR2 is YYEKEE (reference sequence). The CDR3 region is CASSLSQGLAGMTDTQYF. The CDR3 DNA is TGTGCCAGCAGCTTGTCCCAAGGGCTAGCGGGGATGACAGATACGCAGTATTTT. Full variable domain (outside the CDR3, taken from reference TRBV5-5 and TRBJ2-3): DAGVTQSPTHLIKTRGQQVTLRCSPISGHKSVSWYQQVLGQGPQFIFQYYEKEERGRGNFPDRFSARQFPNYSSELNVNALLLGDSALYLCASSLSQGLAGMTDTQYFGPGTRLTVL.

This clonotype appeared a single time. The chain carries TRBV27 and TRBJ2-7; D is unclear. V was cut by 5 bases and J by 2 bases, with 13 bases left in between. Germline assignment: CDR1 MNHEY and CDR2 SMNVEV (reference sequence). The CDR3 is 14 amino acids. CDR3 loop: CASSPKLGTYEQYV. For the CDR3, the DNA is TGTGCCAGCAGTCCTAAATTAGGAACCTACGAGCAGTACGTC.

This clonotype was recorded many times. The chain is built from TRBV7-8 and TRBJ2-1, with D possibly TRBD2 on 6 matching bases. V was trimmed by 6 bases and J by 10 bases, leaving 19 bases between them. The CDR3 is made up of 14 amino acids. Per the germline V gene, CDR1 is SGHVS and CDR2 is FQNEAQ. CDR3 in amino acids: CASRPGQGGKEQFF. CDR3 nucleotide sequence: TGTGCCAGCAGACCGGGGCAGGGAGGTAAGGAGCAGTTCTTC.

This chain connects TRBV12-3 or TRBV12-4 to TRBJ2-1, with D uncertain. V gave up 3 bases and J gave up 8 bases, with 14 bases separating them. The CDR3 spans 14 residues. CDR3 nucleotides: TGTGCCAGCAGTTTTTGGGTAAAGGGATATGAGCAGTTCTTC. Amino acids: CASSFWVKGYEQFF.

Regarding this clonotype: Given the absence of the conserved phenylalanine or tryptophan at the CDR3 end, a read error is likely. CDR3 protein: CASSMGQIYGYTL. The CDR3 coding sequence is TGTGCCAGTAGTATGGGACAGATATATGGCTACACCCTC. The chain uses TRBV19 and TRBJ1-2, with 7 bases aligning to TRBD1. The ends lost 3 bases at V and 5 bases at J; junction bases unmatched: 3. CDR3 length equals 13 residues. CDR1 is LNHDA, CDR2 SQIVND, per germline (reference sequence).

The V gene is TRBV11-1, the J gene TRBJ1-2, with 8 bases matching TRBD1. V lost 0 bases and J lost 4; bases outside the gene matches: 4. The CDR3 length is 15 residues. Germline-derived CDR1 and CDR2 are SGHAT and FQDESV (reference sequence). CDR3 in DNA: TGTGCCAGCAGCTTAGCACCGGACAGGGCCTATGGCTACACCTTC. This gives the protein CASSLAPDRAYGYTF.

The chain employs TRBV7-2 and TRBJ2-7, with TRBD1 matching 9 bases. V gave up 5 bases and J gave up 5 bases; unmatched junction bases: 10. The CDR3 runs 15 residues. CDR1 and CDR2 from the germline V gene are SGHTA and FQGNSA. The CDR3 DNA reads as TGTGCCAGCAGCGTCCGGGACAGGGATAGCGACGAGCAGTACTTC. This translates into CASSVRDRDSDEQYF. Complete variable domain (other parts from reference TRBV7-2 and TRBJ2-7): GAGVSQSPSNKVTEKGKDVELRCDPISGHTALYWYRQSLGQGLEFLIYFQGNSAPDKSGLPSDRFSAERTGGSVSTLTIQRTQQEDSAVYLCASSVRDRDSDEQYFGPGTRLTVT.